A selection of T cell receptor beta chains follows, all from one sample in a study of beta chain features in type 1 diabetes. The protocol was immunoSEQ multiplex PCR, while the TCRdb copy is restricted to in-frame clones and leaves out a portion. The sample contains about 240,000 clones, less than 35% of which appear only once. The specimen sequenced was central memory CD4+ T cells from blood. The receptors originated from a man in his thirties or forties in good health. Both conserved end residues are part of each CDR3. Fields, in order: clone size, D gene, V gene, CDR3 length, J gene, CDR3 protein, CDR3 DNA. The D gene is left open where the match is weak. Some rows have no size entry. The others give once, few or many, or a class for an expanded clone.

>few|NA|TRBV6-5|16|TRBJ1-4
CASSYSSTGLYEKLFF
TGTGCCAGCAGTTACTCCTCAACAGGGTTGTACGAAAAACTGTTTTTT
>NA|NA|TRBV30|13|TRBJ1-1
CAWSGTANTEAFF
TGTGCCTGGAGTGGGACCGCGAACACTGAAGCTTTCTTT
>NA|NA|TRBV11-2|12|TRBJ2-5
CASSLDRLTQYF
TGTGCCAGCAGCTTAGATCGGCTGACCCAGTACTTC
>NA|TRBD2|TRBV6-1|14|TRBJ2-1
CASNIAGGRDEQFF
TGTGCCAGCAACATTGCGGGGGGCAGGGATGAGCAGTTCTTC
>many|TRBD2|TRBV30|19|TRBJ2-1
CAWSGYGLAGGPKYNEQFF
TGTGCCTGGAGTGGCTACGGACTAGCGGGGGGGCCCAAGTACAATGAGCAGTTCTTC
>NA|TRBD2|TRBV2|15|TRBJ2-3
CASSDIGGGSDTQYF
TGTGCCAGCAGTGATATTGGCGGGGGGTCCGATACGCAGTATTTT
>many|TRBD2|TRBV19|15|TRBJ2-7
CASSTTSGNFYEQYF
TGTGCCAGTAGTACCACTAGCGGGAACTTCTACGAGCAGTACTTC
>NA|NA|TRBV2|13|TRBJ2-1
CAGGQNTINEQFF
TGTGCCGGTGGACAGAATACCATCAATGAGCAGTTCTTC
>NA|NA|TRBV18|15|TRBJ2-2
CASSPRPANTGELFF
TGTGCCAGCTCACCTCGACCAGCTAACACCGGGGAGCTGTTTTTT
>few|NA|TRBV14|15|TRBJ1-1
CASSQLYGTAGRAFF
TGTGCCAGCAGCCAACTATACGGGACCGCTGGGAGAGCTTTCTTT
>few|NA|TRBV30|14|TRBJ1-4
CAWRQGTTNEKLFF
TGTGCCTGGAGACAAGGAACAACTAATGAAAAACTGTTTTTT
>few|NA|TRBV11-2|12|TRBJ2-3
CASSFPTDTQYF
TGTGCCAGCAGCTTCCCCACAGATACGCAGTATTTT
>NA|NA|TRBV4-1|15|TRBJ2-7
CASSQASTGLGEQYF
TGCGCCAGCAGCCAAGCGTCGACAGGACTGGGCGAGCAGTACTTC
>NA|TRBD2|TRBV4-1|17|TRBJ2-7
CASSHGTSGTNPYEQYF
TGCGCCAGCAGCCACGGGACTAGCGGGACCAACCCCTACGAGCAGTACTTC
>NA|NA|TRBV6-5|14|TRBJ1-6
CASSRTALNSPLHF
TGTGCCAGCAGCCGGACAGCGCTAAATTCACCCCTCCACTTT
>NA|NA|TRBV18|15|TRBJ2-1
CASSPGRKSGDEQFF
TGTGCCAGCTCACCGGGGAGGAAAAGTGGGGATGAGCAGTTCTTC
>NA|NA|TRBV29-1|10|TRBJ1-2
CSVWDGPATF
TGCAGCGTGTGGGACGGGCCAGCCACCTTC
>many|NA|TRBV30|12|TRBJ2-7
CAWGGLSYEQYF
TGTGCCTGGGGAGGGCTATCTTACGAGCAGTACTTC
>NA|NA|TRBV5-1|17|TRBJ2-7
CASSGGHRAVSSYEQYF
TGCGCCAGCAGCGGGGGGCACAGGGCCGTTAGCTCCTACGAGCAGTACTTC
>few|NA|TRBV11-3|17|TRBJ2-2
CASSLDRFRANTGELFF
TGTGCCAGCAGCTTAGATCGGTTCAGGGCGAACACCGGGGAGCTGTTTTTT
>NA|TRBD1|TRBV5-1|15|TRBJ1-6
CASSRDRGSNSPLHF
TGCGCCAGCAGCAGAGACAGGGGTTCCAATTCACCCCTCCACTTT
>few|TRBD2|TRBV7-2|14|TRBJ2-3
CASSLGGSQDTQYF
TGTGCCAGCAGCTTAGGCGGGAGCCAGGATACGCAGTATTTT
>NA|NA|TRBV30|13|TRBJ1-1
CAWSVSQDTEAFF
TGTGCCTGGAGTGTAAGCCAGGACACTGAAGCTTTCTTT
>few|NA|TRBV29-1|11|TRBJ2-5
CSVNLFETQYF
TGCAGCGTGAACCTATTCGAGACCCAGTACTTC
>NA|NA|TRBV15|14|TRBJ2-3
CATSRAQGVDTQYF
TGTGCCACCAGCAGGGCTCAAGGGGTGGATACGCAGTATTTT
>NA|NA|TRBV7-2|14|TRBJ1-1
CASSSGHANTEAFF
TGTGCCAGCAGCTCTGGACACGCTAACACTGAAGCTTTCTTT
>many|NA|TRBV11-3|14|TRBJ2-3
CASSLTASTDTQYF
TGTGCCAGCAGCCTGACAGCTTCCACAGATACGCAGTATTTT
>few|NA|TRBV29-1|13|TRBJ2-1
CSVVEYQLGEQFF
TGCAGCGTTGTGGAGTATCAGTTAGGCGAGCAGTTCTTC
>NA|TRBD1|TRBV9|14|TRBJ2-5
CASSPGQGLETQYF
TGTGCCAGCAGCCCAGGACAGGGCCTCGAGACCCAGTACTTC
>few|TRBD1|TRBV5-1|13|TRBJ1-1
CASRTGEWTEAFF
TGCGCCAGCAGGACAGGGGAATGGACTGAAGCTTTCTTT
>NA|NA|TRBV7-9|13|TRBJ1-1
CASRSLESGEAFF
TGTGCCAGCAGATCCTTAGAGAGCGGTGAAGCTTTCTTT